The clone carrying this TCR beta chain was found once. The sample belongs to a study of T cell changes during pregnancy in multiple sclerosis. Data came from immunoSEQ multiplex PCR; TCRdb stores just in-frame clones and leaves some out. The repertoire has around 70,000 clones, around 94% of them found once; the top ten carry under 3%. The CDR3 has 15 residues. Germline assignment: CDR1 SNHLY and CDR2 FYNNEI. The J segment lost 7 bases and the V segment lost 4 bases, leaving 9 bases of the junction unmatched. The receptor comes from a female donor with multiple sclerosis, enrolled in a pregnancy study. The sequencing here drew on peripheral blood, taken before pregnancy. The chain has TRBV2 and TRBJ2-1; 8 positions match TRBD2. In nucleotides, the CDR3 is TGTGCCAGCAGTGGTTCCGGGACTAGAAGGAATGAGCAGTTCTTC. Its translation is CASSGSGTRRNEQFF.